The clone carrying this T cell receptor (beta chain) has a single count. Its antigen remains unknown. Germline values: CDR1 SQVTM, CDR2 ANQGSEA. The junction had 11 bases not matched to a gene; V was cut back by 2 bases and J by 4 bases. The CDR3 is 15 amino acids. RNA transcripts yielded amplified TCR beta CDR3 regions. Using the HTBI primer set, a first-round RT-PCR was run on the TCR CDR3. Via MiXCR, TCRdb re-called the multiplex PCR reads, giving one row per CDR3 protein. Of over 500,000 distinct CDR3 sequences detected, over 45% appear once; the ten largest clones hold approximately 44%. The data originate from a study of T cells in Graves' hyperthyroidism and ophthalmopathy. General study points: Peripheral blood also featured most of the thyroid clonotypes expanded above 0.001.

The chain has TRBV29-1 and TRBJ2-7; TRBD1 matches 7 bases. This TCR derives from an adult woman with Graves' disease, either hyperthyroidism or ophthalmopathy (not recorded which). Sequencing was done on a sample of peripheral blood or thyroid tissue (not recorded which). The CDR3 region has the DNA TGCAGCGTTGAAACCGCAGGGGGAACAGTGTACGAGCAGTACTTC. Translation: CSVETAGGTVYEQYF.